Following are 17 T cell receptor beta chains from one sample sequenced in a study of T-cell memory formation after mild COVID-19. Each CDR3 protein gets one entry after TCRdb re-called the 5' RACE reads with MiXCR. The sample shows 340,000 or so distinct CDR3 sequences, approximately 12% of them seen only once. The specimen was PBMCs or a T cell subset sorted from them (not recorded which). The receptors were sampled from a man aged 18 to 29 who had mild COVID-19 (a few samples of this study predate the infection). Cell type and time point are not known.

This clonotype has just a few counts. The chain uses TRBV5-1 and TRBJ1-6; maybe TRBD1 (6 bases). CDR3 length: 17 amino acids. Germline CDR1 and CDR2: SGHRS and YFSETQ. Deletions cut 4 bases from V and 3 bases from J, with 17 bases between. The CDR3 nucleotides read TGCGCCAGCAGCCCACGACCCGGACAGATCTATAATTCACCCCTCCACTTT. This encodes CASSPRPGQIYNSPLHF.

The chain is built from TRBV12-3 or TRBV12-4 and TRBJ2-1; D is possibly TRBD1 (5 bases). This CDR3 region has 13 residues. Deletions cut 1 base from V and 13 bases from J, with 14 bases between. The chain's CDR3 is CASSLGGRWGQFF. CDR3 nucleotide sequence: TGTGCCAGCAGTTTAGGGGGCAGGTGGGGTCAGTTCTTC.

This chain connects TRBV5-4 to TRBJ1-1; D remains ambiguous. CDR1 SGHNT and CDR2 YYREEE come from the germline V gene (reference sequence). This CDR3 is built from 13 residues. V gave up 4 bases and J gave up 0 bases, with 7 bases separating them. The CDR3 loop reads CASSGDLNTEAFF. In DNA form, the CDR3 reads TGTGCCAGCAGCGGAGACTTGAACACTGAAGCTTTCTTT. The whole variable domain, remainder taken from reference TRBV5-4 and TRBJ1-1, is ETGVTQSPTHLIKTRGQQVTLRCSSQSGHNTVSWYQQALGQGPQFIFQYYREEENGRGNFPPRFSGLQFPNYSSELNVNALELDDSALYLCASSGDLNTEAFFGQGTRLTVV.

This clonotype was recorded a few times. The chain links TRBV6-5 to TRBJ1-5, with TRBD1 as a possible D gene (6 bases). The CDR3 length is 15 residues. Germline V gives CDR1 MNHEY, CDR2 SVGAGI. V lost 5 bases to trimming and J lost 0 bases, with 11 bases between them. CDR3 region: CASSRDILSNQPQHF. Written as DNA, the CDR3 is TGTGCCAGCAGTCGGGACATACTTAGCAATCAGCCCCAGCATTTT.

This clonotype was observed a few times. The rearrangement uses TRBV5-5 and TRBJ2-1; D possibly uses TRBD1 or TRBD2 (7 bases each). Germline-derived CDR1 and CDR2 are SGHKS and YYEKEE (reference sequence). The CDR3 extends over 15 amino acids. The V and J ends lost 1 base and 7 bases respectively, with 15 bases between them. The CDR3 loop reads CASSLQGGLGNEQFF. Here the CDR3 DNA reads TGTGCCAGCAGCTTGCAGGGGGGGCTAGGTAATGAGCAGTTCTTC.

V gene TRBV12-3 or TRBV12-4 combines with J gene TRBJ2-3; perhaps TRBD2 as D (5 bases). The CDR3 runs 14 residues. With 6 bases removed from V and 0 bases from J, the gap between germline ends came to 10 bases. Written as DNA, the CDR3 is TGTGCCAGCAGAGGGAGTTCCAGCACAGATACGCAGTATTTT. Protein sequence: CASRGSSSTDTQYF.

The chain is built from TRBV5-1 and TRBJ2-3; TRBD2 is a possible D gene (6 bases). V was trimmed by 4 bases and J by 4 bases, leaving 19 bases between them. The germline V gene has CDR1 SGHRS and CDR2 YFSETQ. CDR3 length: 16 residues. The CDR3 DNA reads TGCGCCAGCAGCCCCGGGCCAGGGCGGAGGGCAGATACGCAGTATTTT. Amino acid sequence: CASSPGPGRRADTQYF.

This sequence joins TRBV24-1 and TRBJ1-4; D not resolved. Trimming pared 3 bases from V and 11 bases from J, leaving 9 bases between. CDR1 is KGHDR and CDR2 is SFDVKD in the germline V gene. The CDR3 contains 12 residues. CDR3 bases: TGTGCCACCAGTGATCTCGGACGCAAACTGTTTTTT. This translates into CATSDLGRKLFF.

V and J are TRBV7-2 and TRBJ2-1; a possible D gene is TRBD2 (6 bases). The CDR3 contains 14 residues. Trimming left V 5 bases short and J 7 bases short, with 15 bases between. Germline CDR1 and CDR2: SGHTA and FQGNSA. CDR3: CASSPPGGINEQFF. The CDR3 region has the DNA TGTGCCAGCAGCCCCCCGGGCGGGATTAATGAGCAGTTCTTC.

This chain connects TRBV24-1 to TRBJ2-1; 7 bases are shared with TRBD2. Losses at the gene ends were 9 bases for V and 5 bases for J; bases not matched to a gene: 9. This CDR3 is 14 amino acids long. CDR1 KGHDR and CDR2 SFDVKD come from the germline V gene. The CDR3 DNA is TGTGCCACCGCTCGACGGGGGGACCACAATGAGCAGTTCTTC. It encodes CATARRGDHNEQFF.

This clonotype was picked up a small number of times. The V gene is TRBV7-9, the J gene TRBJ1-1, with D possibly TRBD1 on 6 matching bases. Trimming cost V 2 bases and J 1 base, with 11 bases left between them. The CDR3 has 15 amino acids. CDR1 and CDR2 (germline): SEHNR, FQNEAQ (reference sequence). The CDR3 here is CASSLFGGPNTEAFF. CDR3 coding DNA: TGTGCCAGCAGCTTATTCGGGGGGCCGAACACTGAAGCTTTCTTT.

The V call is TRBV4-1, the J call TRBJ1-5, with a weak D call TRBD1 (5 bases). V lost 4 bases and J 7 bases, leaving 17 bases between the germline ends. Germline V gives CDR1 MGHRA, CDR2 YSYEKL. This CDR3 spans 15 amino acids. CDR3 residues: CASSRRWRGQQPQHF. CDR3 coding DNA: TGCGCCAGCAGCCGAAGATGGAGGGGTCAACAGCCCCAGCATTTT.

The J gene is TRBJ2-5, the V gene TRBV7-3, with D maybe TRBD2 (6 bases). V dropped 1 base and J dropped 7 bases, with 16 bases sitting between them. Germline V lookup: CDR1 SGHTA, CDR2 FQGTGA. The CDR3 sequence is 15 residues long. The CDR3 sequence is CASSLNPAGRGTQYF. As DNA, the CDR3 is TGTGCCAGCAGCTTAAATCCCGCGGGGCGGGGGACCCAGTACTTC.

The V gene is TRBV7-2, the J gene TRBJ1-1; D unresolved. Germline lookup yields CDR1 SGHTA and CDR2 FQGNSA. The CDR3 is made up of 13 amino acids. Trimming pared 5 bases from V and 11 bases from J, leaving 18 bases between. CDR3 nucleotide sequence: TGTGCCAGCAGCGGGAGCTTGGACTATGGGGCTTTCTTT. Translated, it gives CASSGSLDYGAFF.

This clonotype showed up just a few times. The chain employs TRBV7-2 and TRBJ2-1; a weak D match, TRBD2 (6 bases). Looked up from germline, CDR1 is SGHTA and CDR2 is FQGNSA. CDR3 size: 13 residues. The V and J ends lost 5 bases and 10 bases respectively, with 15 bases between them. The CDR3 loop is CASSKSQGGEQFF. CDR3 in DNA: TGTGCCAGCAGCAAATCGCAGGGAGGAGAGCAGTTCTTC.

CDR3 nucleotides: TGTGCCAGCAGCTACCGACAGGGATCCGCAGATACGCAGTATTTT. As protein: CASSYRQGSADTQYF. J is TRBJ2-3 and V is TRBV7-8, with 7 bases identical to TRBD1. Germline V gives CDR1 SGHVS, CDR2 FQNEAQ. CDR3 size: 15 residues. V gave up 4 bases and J gave up 4 bases; unmatched junction bases: 8. Based on the CDR3 plus reference TRBV7-8 and TRBJ2-3, the full variable domain is GAGVSQSPRYKVAKRGQDVALRCDPISGHVSLFWYQQALGQGPEFLTYFQNEAQLDKSGLPSDRFFAERPEGSVSTLKIQRTQQEDSAVYLCASSYRQGSADTQYFGPGTRLTVL.

This clonotype came up a few times. This sequence joins TRBV11-2 and TRBJ1-1, with 7 bases fitting TRBD1. V dropped 1 base and J dropped 8; count of bases not matched to a gene: 10. CDR3 length: 15 amino acids. CDR1 is SGHAT, CDR2 FQNNGV, per germline. DNA for the CDR3: TGTGCCAGCAGCTTAGCCTTGACTCGACAGGGCGAAGCTTTCTTT. It specifies CASSLALTRQGEAFF.